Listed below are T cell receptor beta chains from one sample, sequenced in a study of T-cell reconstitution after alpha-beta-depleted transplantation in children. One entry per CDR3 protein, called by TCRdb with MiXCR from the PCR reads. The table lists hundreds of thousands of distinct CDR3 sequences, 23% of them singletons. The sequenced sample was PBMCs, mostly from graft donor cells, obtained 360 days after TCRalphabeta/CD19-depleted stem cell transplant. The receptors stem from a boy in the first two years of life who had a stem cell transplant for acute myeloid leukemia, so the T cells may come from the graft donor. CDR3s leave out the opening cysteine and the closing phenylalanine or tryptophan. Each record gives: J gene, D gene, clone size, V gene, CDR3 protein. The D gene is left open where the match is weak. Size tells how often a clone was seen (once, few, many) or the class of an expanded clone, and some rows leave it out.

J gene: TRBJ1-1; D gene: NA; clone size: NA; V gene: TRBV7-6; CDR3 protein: ASSMKQGTTEAF
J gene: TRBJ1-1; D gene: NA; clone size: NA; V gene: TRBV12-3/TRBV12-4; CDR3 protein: ASSLTGQAEAF
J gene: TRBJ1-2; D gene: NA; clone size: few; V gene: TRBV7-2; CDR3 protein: ASSLVRTYYT
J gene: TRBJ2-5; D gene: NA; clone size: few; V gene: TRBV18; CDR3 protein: ASSPGHEETQY
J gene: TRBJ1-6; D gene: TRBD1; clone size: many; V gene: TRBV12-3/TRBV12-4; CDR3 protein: ASNKPGQGNSPLH
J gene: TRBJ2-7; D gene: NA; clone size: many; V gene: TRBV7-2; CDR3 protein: ASSSDSAYEQY
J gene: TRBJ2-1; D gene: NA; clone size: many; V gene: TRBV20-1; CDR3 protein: SASAVGARADNEQF
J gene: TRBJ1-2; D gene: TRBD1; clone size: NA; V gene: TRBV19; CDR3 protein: ASSQTGAESYGYT
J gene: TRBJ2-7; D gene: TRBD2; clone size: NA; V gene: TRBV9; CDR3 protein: ASSVASGSVEQY
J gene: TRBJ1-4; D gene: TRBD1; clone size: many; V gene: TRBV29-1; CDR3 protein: SVGRQGADEKLF
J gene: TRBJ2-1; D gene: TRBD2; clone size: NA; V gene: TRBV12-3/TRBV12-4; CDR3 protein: ASSPWTSGGVGNNEQF
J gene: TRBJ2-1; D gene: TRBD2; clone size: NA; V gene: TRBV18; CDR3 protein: ASSPLTSVSEQF
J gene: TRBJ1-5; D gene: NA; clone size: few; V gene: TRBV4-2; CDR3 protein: ASSQDLRRANQPQH
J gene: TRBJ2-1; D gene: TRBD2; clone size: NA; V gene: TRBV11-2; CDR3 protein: ASSFSASGGLSHNEQF
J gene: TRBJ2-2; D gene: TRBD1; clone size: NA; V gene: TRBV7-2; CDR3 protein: ASRPGTGYTGELF
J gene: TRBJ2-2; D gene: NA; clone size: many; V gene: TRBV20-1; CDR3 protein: SARKPTGGELF
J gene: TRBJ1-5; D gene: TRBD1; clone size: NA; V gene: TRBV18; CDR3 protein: ASSPLPLGQGGQPQH
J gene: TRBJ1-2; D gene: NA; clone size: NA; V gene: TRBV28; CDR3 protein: ASERTLTYGYT
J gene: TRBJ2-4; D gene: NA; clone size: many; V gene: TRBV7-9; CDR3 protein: ASSNNRDEAKNIQY
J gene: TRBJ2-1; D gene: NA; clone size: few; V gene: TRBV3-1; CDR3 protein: ASSQQGQDEQF
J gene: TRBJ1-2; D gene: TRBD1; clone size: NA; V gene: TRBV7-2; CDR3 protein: ASWDRNYGYT
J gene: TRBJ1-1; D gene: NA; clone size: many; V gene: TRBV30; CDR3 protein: AWTFGLVFTEAF
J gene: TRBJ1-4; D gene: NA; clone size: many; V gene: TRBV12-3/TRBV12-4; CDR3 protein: ASSLRGGGEKLF
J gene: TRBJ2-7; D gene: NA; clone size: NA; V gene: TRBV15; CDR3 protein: ATSRDEAGATYEQY
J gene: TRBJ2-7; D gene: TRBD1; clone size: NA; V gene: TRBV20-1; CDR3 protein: SATGQGTYEQY
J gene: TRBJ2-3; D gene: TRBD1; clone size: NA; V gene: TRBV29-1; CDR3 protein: SAHLRDSYTDTQY
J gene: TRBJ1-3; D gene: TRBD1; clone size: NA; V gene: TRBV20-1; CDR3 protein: SARSQGAPGNTIY
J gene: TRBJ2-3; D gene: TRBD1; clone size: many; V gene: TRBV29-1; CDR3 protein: SAVNRDRTGHTQY
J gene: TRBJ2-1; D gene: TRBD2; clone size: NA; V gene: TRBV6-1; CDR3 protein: ASSEGLAGASYNEQF
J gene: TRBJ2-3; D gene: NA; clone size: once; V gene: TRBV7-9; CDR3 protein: ASSLVLVSDTQY
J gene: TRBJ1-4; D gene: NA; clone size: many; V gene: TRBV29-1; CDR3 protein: SVDGGDEKLF
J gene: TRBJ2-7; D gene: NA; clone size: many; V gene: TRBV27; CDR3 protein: ASSPIPYSYEQY
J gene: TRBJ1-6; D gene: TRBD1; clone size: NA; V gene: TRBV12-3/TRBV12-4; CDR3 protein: ASSFDPGTGRSYNSPLH
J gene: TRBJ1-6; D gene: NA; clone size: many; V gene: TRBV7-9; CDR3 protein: ASSLGGTDSPLH
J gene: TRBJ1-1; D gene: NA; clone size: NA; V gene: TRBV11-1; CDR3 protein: ASSFIGSNTEAF
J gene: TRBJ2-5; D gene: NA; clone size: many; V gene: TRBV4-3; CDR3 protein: ASSQDQGLETQY
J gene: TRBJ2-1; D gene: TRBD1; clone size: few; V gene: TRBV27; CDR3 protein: ASSLFPTGWPADEQF
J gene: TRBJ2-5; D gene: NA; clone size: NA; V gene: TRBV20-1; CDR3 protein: CASSPGHWGETQY
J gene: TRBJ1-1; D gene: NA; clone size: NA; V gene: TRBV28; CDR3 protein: ASTRWVNTEAF
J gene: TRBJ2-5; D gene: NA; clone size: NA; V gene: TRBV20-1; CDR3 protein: SALWGQETQY
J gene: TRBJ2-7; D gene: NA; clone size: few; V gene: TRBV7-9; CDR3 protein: ASSLFSTEQY
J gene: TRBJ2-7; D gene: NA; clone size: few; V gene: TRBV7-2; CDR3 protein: ASSFPGTGYEQY
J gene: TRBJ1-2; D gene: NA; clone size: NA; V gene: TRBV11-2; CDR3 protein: ASSSGRVYGYT
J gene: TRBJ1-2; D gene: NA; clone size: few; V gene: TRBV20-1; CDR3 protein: SARDTSTYGYT
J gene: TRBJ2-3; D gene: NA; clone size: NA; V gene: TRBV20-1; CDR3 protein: SAKPYDSRGTDTQY